These 23 T cell receptor beta chains were sequenced from one sample in a study of blood T cell repertoires in COVID-19. Produced via immunoSEQ multiplex PCR; TCRdb's table is partial and in-frame only. The table includes about 64,000 clones, roughly 77% detected once. The sequenced material came from peripheral blood. Receptors were obtained from an older man with acute or convalescent COVID-19.

This sequence joins TRBV18 and TRBJ2-1, with 9 bases matching TRBD1. The V gene end was trimmed by 3 bases and the J gene end by 1 base; junction bases not matched to a gene: 4. Germline V gene data show CDR1 as KGHSH and CDR2 as LQKENI. The CDR3 totals 16 residues. The CDR3 loop reads CASSPPGQGSYNEQFF. The CDR3 nucleotides read TGTGCCAGCTCACCCCCTGGACAGGGGTCCTACAATGAGCAGTTCTTC.

The rearrangement links TRBV21-1 to TRBJ2-2; TRBD1 is the table's D call, not checked against the DNA. TRBV21-1 is marked as a pseudogene. CDR3 length: 21 residues. This CDR3 reads CASSKGVDTDRGTANTGELFF. For the CDR3, the DNA is TGTGCCAGCAGCAAAGGGGTCGACACGGACAGGGGGACTGCGAACACCGGGGAGCTGTTTTTT.

The chain uses TRBV5-6 and TRBJ1-2; 9 positions agree with TRBD1. Per germline, CDR1 SGHDT and CDR2 YYEEEE. The CDR3 is 15 amino acids. V trimming: 1 base; J trimming: 8 bases; junction bases outside the gene matches: 9. The CDR3 nucleotides read TGTGCCAGCAGCTTGAGGGACAGGGTATTGAGGGGCTACACCTTC. It translates to CASSLRDRVLRGYTF. The full variable domain, rest sourced from reference TRBV5-6 and TRBJ1-2, is DAGVTQSPTHLIKTRGQQVTLRCSPKSGHDTVSWYQQALGQGPQFIFQYYEEEERQRGNFPDRFSGHQFPNYSSELNVNALLLGDSALYLCASSLRDRVLRGYTFGSGTRLTVV.

The chain is built from TRBV10-3 and TRBJ2-3, with 12 positions matching TRBD2. The junction had 5 bases not matched to a gene; V was cut back by 8 bases and J by 2 bases. The germline V gene encodes CDR1 ENHRY and CDR2 SYGVKD. The CDR3 has 15 amino acids. CDR3 nucleotides: TGTGCCATCGCCCGGACTAGCGGGAACACAGATACGCAGTATTTT. It yields the protein CAIARTSGNTDTQYF.

The rearrangement uses TRBV6-5 and TRBJ2-7; 11 positions match TRBD1. Germline V CDR1 and CDR2: MNHEY, SVGAGI. This CDR3 has 13 residues. The J segment lost 5 bases and the V segment lost 6 bases, leaving 3 bases of the junction unmatched. The CDR3 DNA follows: TGTGCCAGCAGACTGGACAGGGGGCACGAGCAGTACTTC. Translated, it gives CASRLDRGHEQYF.

V gene TRBV12-3 or TRBV12-4 combines with J gene TRBJ2-5, with 8 positions matching TRBD1. The CDR3 length is 12 residues. The V gene end was trimmed by 6 bases and the J gene end by 4 bases; junction bases not matched to a gene: 1. The DNA for the CDR3 is TGTGCCAGCAGAGGACAGGGAGAGACCCAGTACTTC. Protein: CASRGQGETQYF.

V is TRBV6-5 and J is TRBJ1-2; 9 nucleotides match TRBD1. V shed 2 bases, J shed 6 bases, and the junction held 4 bases outside the gene matches. The CDR3 has 14 amino acids. Per germline, CDR1 MNHEY and CDR2 SVGAGI. The CDR3 spells CASSYRGDRDGYTF. Written as DNA, the CDR3 is TGTGCCAGCAGTTACAGGGGGGACAGGGATGGCTACACCTTC.

This chain joins TRBV5-1 and TRBJ1-2; 9 bases are shared with TRBD1. There are 16 residues in the CDR3. The J segment lost 4 bases and the V segment lost 4 bases, leaving 11 bases of the junction unmatched. Germline CDR1 SGHRS, CDR2 YFSETQ. The CDR3 region has the DNA TGCGCCAGCAGCCCGATCAATGGACAGGGGATCTATGGCTACACCTTC. As protein: CASSPINGQGIYGYTF.

This chain uses TRBV28 with TRBJ1-1, with D perhaps matching TRBD1 (5 bases). Germline assignment: CDR1 MDHEN and CDR2 SYDVKM. This CDR3 is 12 amino acids long. The V end was cut by 8 bases, the J end by 0 bases, with 7 bases between. DNA of the CDR3: TGTGCCAGCGGGACTATGAACACTGAAGCTTTCTTT. Its protein product is CASGTMNTEAFF.

The sample holds one count of this clone. V usage is TRBV3-1 (or the pseudogene TRBV3-2) and J usage is TRBJ1-1; possible D gene TRBD1, 6 bases. The germline V gene has CDR1 LGHDT and CDR2 YNNKEL (reference sequence). This CDR3 comprises 15 residues. Trimming took off 1 base at V and 1 base at J, with 10 bases between the two ends. CDR3 coding DNA: TGTGCCAGCAGCCAAGTCGGCAGGGGGAACACTGAAGCTTTCTTT. This gives the protein CASSQVGRGNTEAFF.

The chain carries TRBV7-2 and TRBJ1-2; TRBD1 matches at 7 bases. CDR1 is SGHTA and CDR2 is FQGNSA in the germline V gene. V gave up 5 bases and J gave up 7 bases; unmatched junction bases: 4. CDR3 length equals 12 residues. The CDR3 here is CASSDRVGGYTF. CDR3 in DNA: TGTGCCAGCAGCGACAGGGTTGGTGGCTACACCTTC.

CDR3 sequence: CASSTAPGNQPQHF. Here the CDR3 DNA reads TGTGCCAGCAGTACAGCTCCCGGCAATCAGCCCCAGCATTTT. The chain couples TRBV6-5 to TRBJ1-5; no reliable D call. There are 14 residues in the CDR3. Deletions cut 5 bases from V and 2 bases from J, with 10 bases between. CDR1 and CDR2 (germline): MNHEY, SVGAGI.

CDR3 protein: CASRDGTARRETQYF. The CDR3 bases are TGTGCCAGCAGGGATGGGACAGCCAGACGGGAGACCCAGTACTTC. The V gene is TRBV6-5, the J gene TRBJ2-5; the match to TRBD1 covers 7 bases. Germline values: CDR1 MNHEY, CDR2 SVGAGI. The CDR3 totals 15 residues. With V trimmed by 6 bases and J by 5 bases, 12 bases remained unmatched.

J is TRBJ2-6 and V is TRBV29-1; no clear D gene. CDR1 is SQVTM and CDR2 is ANQGSEA in the germline V gene. The V and J ends lost 2 bases and 0 bases respectively, with 5 bases between them. CDR3 size: 14 residues. CDR3 amino acids: CSVETGSGANVLTF. The CDR3 nucleotides read TGCAGCGTTGAAACGGGCTCTGGGGCCAACGTCCTGACTTTC.

This clone was seen more than once but under ten times. This chain connects TRBV7-9 to TRBJ2-1; no clear D. V was shortened by 5 bases and J by 2 bases, with 7 bases between the two germline ends. There are 13 residues in the CDR3. Germline CDR1 and CDR2: SEHNR and FQNEAQ (reference sequence). This CDR3 is CASSRVAYNEQFF. The CDR3, as DNA: TGTGCCAGCAGCCGAGTTGCCTACAATGAGCAGTTCTTC.

The gene calls are TRBV7-8 and TRBJ2-7, with a weak D call TRBD1 (5 bases). CDR1 is SGHVS and CDR2 is FQNEAQ in the germline V gene. Deletions cut 5 bases from V and 4 bases from J, with 9 bases between. CDR3 length: 12 residues. CDR3 sequence reads: CASSLREYEQYF. CDR3 DNA: TGTGCCAGCAGCCTCAGGGAATACGAGCAGTACTTC.

This chain joins TRBV11-2 and TRBJ2-7; 13 bases agree with TRBD2. The CDR3 runs to 16 residues. The germline V gene has CDR1 SGHAT and CDR2 FQNNGV. V gave up 1 base and J gave up 3 bases; unmatched junction bases: 3. The CDR3 here is CASSLGGTSGVYEQYF. Here the CDR3 DNA reads TGTGCCAGCAGCTTAGGGGGGACTAGCGGGGTCTACGAGCAGTACTTC.

In its sample, this clone was seen a few times. This sequence joins TRBV4-1 and TRBJ2-1; TRBD1 matches 8 bases. J lost 5 bases, V lost 0 bases, and 12 bases had no gene match. The CDR3 extends over 18 amino acids. Germline V gene data show CDR1 as MGHRA and CDR2 as YSYEKL. CDR3 amino acids: CASSQDMLRTGRDNEQFF. CDR3 DNA sequence: TGCGCCAGCAGCCAAGATATGCTAAGGACAGGGCGGGACAATGAGCAGTTCTTC.

The V call is TRBV4-1, the J call TRBJ1-6; D might be TRBD1 (6 bases). In germline, CDR1 is MGHRA, CDR2 YSYEKL. Trimming removed 3 bases from V and 1 base from J, with 19 bases in between. The CDR3 loop spans 19 amino acids. This CDR3 reads CASSQLVLRGGSYNSPLHF. The CDR3 bases are TGCGCCAGCAGCCAGCTGGTACTCAGGGGAGGGTCCTATAATTCACCCCTCCACTTT.

The chain joins TRBV11-2 to TRBJ2-3; tentative D call: TRBD2 (5 bases). The CDR3 covers 17 residues. CDR1 is SGHAT and CDR2 is FQNNGV in the germline V gene. The germline V and J ends were trimmed by 5 bases and 1 base, with 19 bases remaining between them. CDR3 DNA: TGTGCCAGCAGCCCCTCTACAGTACAGAGGGGCACAGATACGCAGTATTTT. The encoded protein is CASSPSTVQRGTDTQYF.

J is TRBJ1-5 and V is TRBV19, with D tentatively TRBD1 (5 bases). Trimming pared 4 bases from V and 2 bases from J, leaving 15 bases between. The CDR3 extends over 16 amino acids. Germline lookup yields CDR1 LNHDA and CDR2 SQIVND (reference sequence). CDR3 amino acids: CASSNRQISRNQPQHF. In DNA form, the CDR3 reads TGTGCCAGTAGTAACCGACAGATAAGCCGCAATCAGCCCCAGCATTTT.

The rearrangement joins TRBV7-2 to TRBJ2-1; 10 bases line up with TRBD2. The germline CDR1 and CDR2 sequences are SGHTA and FQGNSA. CDR3 size: 15 residues. The V segment lost 5 bases and the J segment 4 bases; nucleotides outside the gene matches: 5. CDR3 coding DNA: TGTGCCAGCAGCCCAGAGCGGGGGGGATACAATGAGCAGTTCTTC. It specifies CASSPERGGYNEQFF.

The rearrangement joins TRBV24-1 to TRBJ2-5; 11 bases are a match to TRBD1. V was pared by 4 bases and J by 5 bases, with 8 bases of the junction left unmatched. The CDR3 loop spans 16 amino acids. CDR1 is KGHDR and CDR2 is SFDVKD in the germline V gene. In DNA, the CDR3 is TGTGCCACCAGTGACCGTGGACAGGGGGCAGGGGAGACCCAGTACTTC. Translated, it gives CATSDRGQGAGETQYF.